Here is one T cell receptor beta chain with its context. Its antigen target is currently unknown. Per-base quality was not reported, and no clone a single base away is much larger than it. The time point label corresponds to: baseline before first vaccination. Vaccinee samples came from UK trials COV001 and COV002, including a single-blind randomized controlled phase 2/3 trial of AZD1222 (ChAdOx1 nCoV-19) in healthy adults. For TCRbeta chain sequencing, PBMC samples from trial participants were taken at day 0 and at day 28 after the second dose. The CDR3 regions of human TCRbeta chains were analyzed by immunosequencing. From the authors' description of their analysis: TCRs in the repertoires were compared against a reference library of SARS-CoV-2-specific TCRs that had been generated with the MIRA antigen-specificity platform. Breadth was defined as the fraction of unique TCRs that were SARS-CoV-2-associated. Depth was defined as the fraction of total T cells that were SARS-CoV-2-associated. Each spike-specific TCR was assigned to its reactive spike region and to a CD4 or CD8 class using the MIRA data. Log10-transformed breadth and depth values were compared by one-way ANOVA with Sidak's multiple comparisons tests. The table comes from immuneACCESS by way of TCRdb, which keeps in-frame sequences with V and J called. Part of the clones is missing from these tables; in studies checked, under half for an unresolved V gene and the rest for unknown reasons. V, J and clone size derive from that table, while D and trimming were established from the DNA sequence. Within this sample are fewer than 120,000 clones, with about 88% of them counted one time only. The biggest ten clones account for 1.5% to 2% of the sample.

This specimen comes from a study of T cell responses to AZD1222 COVID-19 vaccine listed by TCRdb under 2021. The study in broad terms: AZD1222 recipients given second doses at about 4 weeks or at about 12 weeks were pooled, since spike-specific TCR depth and breadth were not found to differ between the two schedules. Trial participants were enrolled by age into subgroups of 18-55, 56-69 and 70-plus years, and about 150, 27 and 61 TCR-sequenced participants, respectively, were included in these subgroups. TCR sequencing was performed for over 230 trial participants, of whom around 210 were given two doses of AZD1222 and some 26 were given two doses of MenACWY control vaccine. Overall study outcomes, separate from this receptor: The vaccine-associated CD4 TCRs covered the entire spike protein, and the dominant responses fell in regions 160-218 and 743-854. In the small 56-69-year group, the increase in depth fell short of significance, most likely because of low power. Conclusions about previously exposed vaccinees are limited because only six or seven AZD1222 recipients were SARS-CoV-2 seropositive at baseline. Nearly half of unique spike-specific TCRs reportedly recognized epitopes outside regions mutated in the B.1.351 and B.1.1.7 variants. Most participants were white British and females outnumbered males, and the authors suggested that clonal diversity may have been underestimated. Because no day 14 peak-response samples were available, the repertoires could be characterized only after the peak T cell response. After two AZD1222 doses, spike-specific TCR breadth and depth were significantly higher than at day 0 and than in MenACWY recipients.

The CDR3, cysteine through phenylalanine, is 15 amino acids long. Here the CDR3 DNA is all that survives: 45 bases in frame from base 1. CDR1 is given as LNHDA and CDR2 as SQIVND, both from the germline V gene (reference sequence). Relative to germline, V is missing 6 bases and J is missing 4 bases, with 11 bases of the junction outside any gene match. In this chain, TRBV19 is recombined with TRBJ1-2, and 7 junction bases match TRBD1. Sequenced material: peripheral blood, taken on day 0 of AZD1222 vaccination. The source of this sequence is an adult in good health. The CDR3 sequence is CASSRGGQTLYGYTF. The DNA sequence is as follows: TGTGCCAGTAGCAGAGGGGGACAGACCCTCTATGGCTACACCTTC.